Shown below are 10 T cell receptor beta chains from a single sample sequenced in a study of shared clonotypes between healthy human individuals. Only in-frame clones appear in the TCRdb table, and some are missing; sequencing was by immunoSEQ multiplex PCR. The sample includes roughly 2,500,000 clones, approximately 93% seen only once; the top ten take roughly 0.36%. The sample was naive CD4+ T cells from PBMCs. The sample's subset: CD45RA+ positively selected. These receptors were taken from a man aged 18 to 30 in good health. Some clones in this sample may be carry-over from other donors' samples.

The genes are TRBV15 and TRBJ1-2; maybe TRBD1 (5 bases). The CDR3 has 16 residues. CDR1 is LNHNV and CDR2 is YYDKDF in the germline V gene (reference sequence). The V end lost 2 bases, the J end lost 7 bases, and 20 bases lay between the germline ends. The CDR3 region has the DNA TGTGCCACCAGCAGACTAAAACGGGAGGGGAACGCTGGCTACACCTTC. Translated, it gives CATSRLKREGNAGYTF. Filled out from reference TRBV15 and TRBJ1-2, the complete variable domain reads DAMVIQNPRYQVTQFGKPVTLSCSQTLNHNVMYWYQQKSSQAPKLLFHYYDKDFNNEADTPDNFQSRRPNTSFCFLDIRSPGLGDTAMYLCATSRLKREGNAGYTFGSGTRLTVV.

The CDR3 DNA reads as TGCAGCGCTTCGGGACAACTTAATGAAAAACTGTTTTTT. Its protein product is CSASGQLNEKLFF. The chain carries TRBV29-1 and TRBJ1-4; maybe TRBD1 (6 bases). The ends were cut back, 7 bases at V and 4 bases at J, with 13 bases in the middle. Germline values: CDR1 SQVTM, CDR2 ANQGSEA. This CDR3 spans 13 amino acids.

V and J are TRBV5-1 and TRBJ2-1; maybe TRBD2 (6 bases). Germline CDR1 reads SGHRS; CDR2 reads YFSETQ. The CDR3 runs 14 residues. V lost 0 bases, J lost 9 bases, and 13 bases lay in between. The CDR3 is CASSLGDSLSEQFF. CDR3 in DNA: TGCGCCAGCAGCTTGGGGGACTCTCTCAGTGAGCAGTTCTTC.

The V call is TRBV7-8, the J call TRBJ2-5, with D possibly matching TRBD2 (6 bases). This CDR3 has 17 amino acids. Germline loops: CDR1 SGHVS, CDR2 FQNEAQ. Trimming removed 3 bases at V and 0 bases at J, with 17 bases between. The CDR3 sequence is CASSFEVRGKYQETQYF. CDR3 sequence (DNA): TGTGCCAGCAGCTTTGAGGTTCGCGGGAAGTACCAAGAGACCCAGTACTTC.

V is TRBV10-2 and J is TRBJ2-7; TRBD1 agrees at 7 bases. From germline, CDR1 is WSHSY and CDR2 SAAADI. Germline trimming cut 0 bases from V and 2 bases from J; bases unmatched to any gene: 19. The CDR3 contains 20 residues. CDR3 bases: TGCGCCAGCAGTGAGTCGTCATGGGGAAAAACAGGGGCCTCGACCTACGAGCAGTACTTC. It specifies CASSESSWGKTGASTYEQYF.

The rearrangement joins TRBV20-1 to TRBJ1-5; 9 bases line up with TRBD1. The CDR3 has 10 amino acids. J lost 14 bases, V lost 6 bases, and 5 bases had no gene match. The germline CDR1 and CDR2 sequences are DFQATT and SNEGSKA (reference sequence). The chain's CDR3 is CSAYRTGEHF. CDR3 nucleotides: TGCAGTGCCTACAGGACAGGGGAGCATTTT.

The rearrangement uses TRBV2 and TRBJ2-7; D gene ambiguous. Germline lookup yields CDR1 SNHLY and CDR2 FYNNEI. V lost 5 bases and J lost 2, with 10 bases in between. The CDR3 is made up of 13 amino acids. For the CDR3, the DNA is TGTGCCAGCAGTCCTACATCGGCCTACGAGCAGTACTTC. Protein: CASSPTSAYEQYF.

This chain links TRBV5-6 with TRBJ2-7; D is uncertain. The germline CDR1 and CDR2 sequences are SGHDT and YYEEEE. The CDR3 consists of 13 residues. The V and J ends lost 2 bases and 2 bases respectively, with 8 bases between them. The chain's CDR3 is CASSLRVPYEQYF. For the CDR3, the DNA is TGTGCCAGCAGCTTACGCGTTCCCTACGAGCAGTACTTC.

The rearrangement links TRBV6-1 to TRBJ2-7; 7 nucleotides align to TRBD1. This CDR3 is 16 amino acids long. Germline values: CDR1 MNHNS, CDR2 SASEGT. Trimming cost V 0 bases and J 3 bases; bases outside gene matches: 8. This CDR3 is CASSEASSQGIYEQYF. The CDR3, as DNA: TGTGCCAGCAGTGAAGCGTCTTCACAGGGGATCTACGAGCAGTACTTC.

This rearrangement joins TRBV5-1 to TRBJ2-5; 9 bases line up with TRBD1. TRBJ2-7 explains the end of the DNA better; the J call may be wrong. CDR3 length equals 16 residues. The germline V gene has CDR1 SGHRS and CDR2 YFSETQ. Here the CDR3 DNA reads TGCGCCAGCAGAGGGAATAACCGGGACAGGGTCTACGAGCAGTACTTC. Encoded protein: CASRGNNRDRVYEQYF.